These T cell receptor beta chains were read from a single sample in a study of CD8 T cells in Susac syndrome. TCRdb redid the calling of the immunoSEQ multiplex PCR reads with MiXCR, one entry per CDR3 protein. Altogether about 250,000 distinct CDR3 sequences are present, around 93% being singletons, with the ten largest covering around 0.067%. Sequenced: CD4+ T cells from PBMCs. The receptors stem from a human donor with multiple sclerosis. Each CDR3 is given with its conserved first and last residue. The D gene is left open where the match is weak. Expanded clones get a size class; other rows say once, few or many, or leave the size out.

TRBV7-2	TRBJ2-7	few	.	CASSLAGGDHEQYF	TGTGCCAGCAGCTTAGCAGGGGGTGACCACGAGCAGTACTTC
TRBV24-1	TRBJ2-1	.	.	CATSDPRGGKVPGLGYNEQFF	TGTGCCACCAGTGACCCGAGGGGTGGGAAAGTCCCGGGACTCGGCTACAATGAGCAGTTCTTC
TRBV20-1	TRBJ1-1	once	.	CSASRAFF	TGCAGTGCTAGTAGAGCTTTCTTT
TRBV30	TRBJ1-1	.	.	CAWSRFTEAFF	TGTGCCTGGAGCAGGTTCACTGAAGCTTTCTTT
TRBV6-1	TRBJ2-2	.	TRBD1	CASSVQGAYPGELFF	TGTGCCAGCAGTGTGCAGGGGGCGTACCCCGGGGAGCTGTTTTTT
TRBV12-3/TRBV12-4	TRBJ1-5	.	TRBD1	CASSLARGQGFNQPQHF	TGTGCCAGCAGTTTAGCGCGCGGACAGGGGTTCAATCAGCCCCAGCATTTT
TRBV19	TRBJ2-7	.	TRBD1	CASRRDRPSIPYEQYF	TGTGCCAGTAGGAGGGACAGGCCCTCGATCCCCTACGAGCAGTACTTC
TRBV29-1	TRBJ2-1	once	TRBD1	CSSAPGQGVNEQFF	TGCAGCTCTGCCCCGGGACAGGGGGTCAATGAGCAGTTCTTC
TRBV12-3/TRBV12-4	TRBJ2-1	.	.	CASSSTSSYNEQFF	TGTGCCAGCAGTTCTACGAGCTCCTACAATGAGCAGTTCTTC
TRBV27	TRBJ2-5	once	.	CASSYNYLVGETQYF	TGTGCCAGCAGTTACAACTACTTGGTAGGAGAGACCCAGTACTTC
TRBV19	TRBJ2-5	.	.	CASSSPGTPKDWAQYF	TGTGCCAGTAGCTCCCCCGGGACCCCTAAAGATTGGGCCCAGTACTTC
TRBV24-1	TRBJ2-5	.	.	CATSDLRPQETQYF	TGTGCCACCAGTGATTTGAGGCCACAAGAGACCCAGTACTTC
TRBV2	TRBJ2-5	.	.	CASSWLPQGETQYF	TGTGCCAGCAGTTGGCTCCCACAAGGGGAGACCCAGTACTTC
TRBV7-9	TRBJ1-2	.	TRBD1	CASSLVRGDGYTF	TGTGCCAGCAGCTTAGTCAGGGGGGATGGCTACACCTTC
TRBV5-6	TRBJ1-3	.	.	CASSFLGGGNTIYF	TGTGCCAGCAGCTTTTTGGGAGGCGGAAACACCATATATTTT
TRBV7-6	TRBJ2-5	.	.	CASSLRPPRQETQYF	TGTGCCAGCAGCTTAAGGCCTCCTCGCCAAGAGACCCAGTACTTC
TRBV19	TRBJ2-1	.	.	CASSMPNEQFF	TGTGCCAGTAGTATGCCGAATGAGCAGTTCTTC
TRBV6-1	TRBJ2-4	few	.	CASSTGLLAKNIQYF	TGTGCCAGCAGTACAGGGCTTCTAGCCAAAAACATTCAGTACTTC
TRBV28	TRBJ2-7	.	.	CASSSEYEQYF	TGTGCCAGCAGTTCGGAGTACGAGCAGTACTTC
TRBV7-2	TRBJ2-6	.	.	CASTQLKIRGSGANVLTF	TGTGCCAGCACCCAGCTTAAGATAAGGGGCAGTGGGGCCAACGTCCTGACTTTC
TRBV9	TRBJ2-5	.	TRBD1	CASSGQQGNQETQYF	TGTGCCAGCAGCGGCCAACAGGGGAACCAAGAGACCCAGTACTTC
TRBV3-1	TRBJ1-2	once	.	CASSQGSRPVLVGYTF	TGTGCCAGCAGCCAAGGTAGTCGACCAGTTCTGGTTGGCTACACCTTC
TRBV5-6	TRBJ1-4	.	TRBD1	CASSLPGQGNEKLFF	TGTGCCAGCAGCCTACCGGGACAGGGCAATGAAAAACTGTTTTTT
TRBV12-3/TRBV12-4	TRBJ1-3	once	.	CASSSLLAHGNTIYF	TGTGCCAGCAGTTCCCTCCTTGCCCACGGAAACACCATATATTTT
TRBV6-1	TRBJ1-1	.	.	CASSAQQSNTEAFF	TGTGCCAGCAGTGCCCAACAGAGTAACACTGAAGCTTTCTTT
TRBV6-1	TRBJ2-7	.	.	CASSEGSYEQYF	TGTGCCAGCAGTGAAGGAAGTTACGAGCAGTACTTC
TRBV3-1	TRBJ2-5	.	TRBD1	CASSHGQGGTQYF	TGTGCCAGCAGCCATGGACAGGGGGGGACCCAGTACTTC
TRBV12-3/TRBV12-4	TRBJ2-5	.	.	CASSIGRVGTSQETQYF	TGTGCCAGCAGCATAGGGCGGGTTGGGACGTCTCAAGAGACCCAGTACTTC
TRBV19	TRBJ1-4	.	.	CASSTPGRGLEKLFF	TGTGCCAGTAGTACCCCAGGGCGAGGCTTGGAAAAACTGTTTTTT
TRBV20-1	TRBJ2-7	once	.	CSAFQGGDEQYF	TGCAGTGCTTTTCAGGGGGGGGACGAGCAGTACTTC
TRBV6-1	TRBJ2-6	.	.	CASSHGGQSVSGANVLTF	TGTGCCAGCAGCCACGGGGGGCAGTCGGTCTCTGGGGCCAACGTCCTGACTTTC
TRBV5-4	TRBJ2-4	few	TRBD2	CASSLKRGGELAKNIQYF	TGTGCCAGCAGCCTGAAACGGGGGGGAGAACTAGCCAAAAACATTCAGTACTTC
TRBV20-1	TRBJ1-1	.	.	CSALQGSEAFF	TGCAGTGCCCTACAGGGCTCTGAAGCTTTCTTT
TRBV3-1	TRBJ2-7	.	TRBD1	CASSPRSTGSYEQYF	TGTGCCAGCAGCCCGCGGTCGACAGGGTCCTACGAGCAGTACTTC
TRBV7-2	TRBJ2-3	.	.	CASSHPLGRGLDTQYF	TGTGCCAGCAGCCACCCTTTAGGCCGGGGGTTAGATACGCAGTATTTT
TRBV29-1	TRBJ1-1	.	.	CSASQLPETEAFF	TGCAGCGCTTCACAGTTACCGGAGACTGAAGCTTTCTTT
TRBV5-5	TRBJ1-1	.	.	CASSSFYLSTEAFF	TGTGCCAGCAGCTCTTTTTATCTGTCCACTGAAGCTTTCTTT
TRBV7-9	TRBJ2-6	.	.	CASSPPGTFLSGANVLTF	TGTGCCAGCAGCCCCCCCGGGACGTTTCTCTCTGGGGCCAACGTCCTGACTTTC
TRBV5-1	TRBJ1-4	.	.	CASSRIRGANEKLFF	TGCGCCAGCAGCCGTATACGCGGAGCTAATGAAAAACTGTTTTTT
TRBV7-2	TRBJ1-1	.	.	CASSFPDRKEAFF	TGTGCCAGCAGCTTCCCCGACAGGAAAGAAGCTTTCTTT
TRBV5-1	TRBJ2-3	.	.	CASSFALGRTDTQYF	TGCGCCAGCAGCTTTGCCTTGGGTCGCACAGATACGCAGTATTTT
TRBV19	TRBJ2-3	.	.	CASREGPSGTDTQYF	TGTGCCAGTAGGGAAGGCCCAAGCGGGACAGATACGCAGTATTTT
TRBV29-1	TRBJ1-2	.	.	CSVDGGIGYGYTF	TGCAGCGTCGACGGGGGAATTGGCTATGGCTACACCTTC
TRBV5-4	TRBJ1-1	.	.	CASLPGPGTNTEAFF	TGTGCCAGCCTACCCGGCCCGGGTACTAACACTGAAGCTTTCTTT
TRBV4-1	TRBJ2-4	.	TRBD1	CASSPLGQANIAKNIQYF	TGCGCCAGCAGCCCCCTGGGACAGGCTAACATAGCCAAAAACATTCAGTACTTC
TRBV20-1	TRBJ2-1	.	.	CSARRPSESSYNEQFF	TGCAGTGCTAGAAGACCTAGCGAATCCTCCTACAATGAGCAGTTCTTC